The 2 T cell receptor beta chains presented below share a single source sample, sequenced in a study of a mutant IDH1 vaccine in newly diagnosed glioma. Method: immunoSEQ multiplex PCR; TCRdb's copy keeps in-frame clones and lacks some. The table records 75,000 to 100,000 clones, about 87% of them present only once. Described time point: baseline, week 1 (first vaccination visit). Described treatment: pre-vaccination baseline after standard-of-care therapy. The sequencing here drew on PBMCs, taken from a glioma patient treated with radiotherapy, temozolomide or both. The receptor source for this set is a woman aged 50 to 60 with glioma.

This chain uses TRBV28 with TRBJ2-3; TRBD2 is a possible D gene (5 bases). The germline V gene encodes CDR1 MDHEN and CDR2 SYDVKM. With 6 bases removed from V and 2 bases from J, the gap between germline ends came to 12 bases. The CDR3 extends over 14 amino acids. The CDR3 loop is CASSRGLTTDTQYF. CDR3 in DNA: TGTGCCAGCAGCCGAGGACTGACCACAGATACGCAGTATTTT.

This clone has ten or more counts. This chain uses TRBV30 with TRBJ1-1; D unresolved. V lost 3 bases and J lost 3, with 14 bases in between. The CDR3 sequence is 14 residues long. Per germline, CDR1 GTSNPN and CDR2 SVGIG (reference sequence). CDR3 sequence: CAWSPKIDHTEAFF. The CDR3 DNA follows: TGTGCCTGGAGCCCCAAAATCGACCACACTGAAGCTTTCTTT.